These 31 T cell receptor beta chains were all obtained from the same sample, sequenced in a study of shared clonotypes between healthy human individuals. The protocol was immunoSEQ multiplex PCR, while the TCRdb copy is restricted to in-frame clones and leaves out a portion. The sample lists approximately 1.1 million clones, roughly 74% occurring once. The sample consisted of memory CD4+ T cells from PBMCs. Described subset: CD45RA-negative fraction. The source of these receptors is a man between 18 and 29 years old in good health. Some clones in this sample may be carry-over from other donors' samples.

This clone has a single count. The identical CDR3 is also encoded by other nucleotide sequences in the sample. CDR3 amino acids: CASSQGSNQPQHF. The CDR3 DNA reads as TGTGCCAGCTCACAGGGGAGCAATCAGCCCCAGCATTTT. The genes are TRBV18 and TRBJ1-5, with a possible D match to TRBD1 (5 bases). The CDR3 has 13 residues. The V end was cut by 4 bases, the J end by 1 base, with 5 bases between. Germline V gene data show CDR1 as KGHSH and CDR2 as LQKENI.

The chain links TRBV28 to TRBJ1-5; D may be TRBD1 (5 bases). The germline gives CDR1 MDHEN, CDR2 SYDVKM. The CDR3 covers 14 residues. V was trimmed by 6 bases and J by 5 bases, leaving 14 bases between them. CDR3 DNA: TGTGCCAGCAGGATCCGGGACGGTTATCAGCCCCAGCATTTT. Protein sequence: CASRIRDGYQPQHF.

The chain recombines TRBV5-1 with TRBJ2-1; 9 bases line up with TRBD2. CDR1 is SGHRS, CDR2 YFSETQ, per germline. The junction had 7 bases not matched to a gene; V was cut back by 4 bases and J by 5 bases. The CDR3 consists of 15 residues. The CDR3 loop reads CASSPLAGTNNEQFF. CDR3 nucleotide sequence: TGCGCCAGCAGCCCTCTAGCGGGGACCAACAATGAGCAGTTCTTC.

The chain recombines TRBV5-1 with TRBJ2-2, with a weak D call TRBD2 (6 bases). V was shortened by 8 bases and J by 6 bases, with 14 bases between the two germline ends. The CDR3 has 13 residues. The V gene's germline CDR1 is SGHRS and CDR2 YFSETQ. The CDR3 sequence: CASSSVGAGELFF. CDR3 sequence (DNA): TGCGCCAGTTCTAGCGTCGGGGCCGGGGAGCTGTTTTTT. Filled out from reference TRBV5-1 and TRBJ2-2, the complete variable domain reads KAGVTQTPRYLIKTRGQQVTLSCSPISGHRSVSWYQQTPGQGLQFLFEYFSETQRNKGNFPGRFSGRQFSNSRSEMNVSTLELGDSALYLCASSSVGAGELFFGEGSRLTVL.

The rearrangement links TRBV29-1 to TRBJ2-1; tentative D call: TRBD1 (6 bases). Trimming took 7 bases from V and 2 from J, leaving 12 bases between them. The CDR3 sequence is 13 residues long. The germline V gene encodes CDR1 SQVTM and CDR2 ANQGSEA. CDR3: CSAATGTYNEQFF. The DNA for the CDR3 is TGCAGCGCCGCAACAGGGACCTACAATGAGCAGTTCTTC.

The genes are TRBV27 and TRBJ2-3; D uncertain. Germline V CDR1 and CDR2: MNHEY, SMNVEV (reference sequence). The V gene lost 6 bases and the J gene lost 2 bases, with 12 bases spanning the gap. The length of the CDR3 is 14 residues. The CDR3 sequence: CASRRYGDTDTQYF. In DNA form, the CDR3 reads TGTGCCAGCAGACGGTACGGAGACACAGATACGCAGTATTTT.

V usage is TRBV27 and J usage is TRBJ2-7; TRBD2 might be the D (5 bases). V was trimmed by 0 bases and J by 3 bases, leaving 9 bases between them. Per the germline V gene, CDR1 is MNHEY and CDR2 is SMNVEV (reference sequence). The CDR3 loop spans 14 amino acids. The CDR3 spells CASSLSRGFYEQYF. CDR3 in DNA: TGTGCCAGCAGTTTATCGAGAGGGTTCTACGAGCAGTACTTC.

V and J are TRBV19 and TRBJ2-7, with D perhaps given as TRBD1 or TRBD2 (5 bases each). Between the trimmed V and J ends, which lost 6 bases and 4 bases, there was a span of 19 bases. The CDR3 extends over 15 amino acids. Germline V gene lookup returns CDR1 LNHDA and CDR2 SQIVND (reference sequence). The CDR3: CASRKAGTEVYEQYF. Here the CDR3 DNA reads TGTGCCAGTAGAAAAGCCGGGACGGAAGTTTACGAGCAGTACTTC. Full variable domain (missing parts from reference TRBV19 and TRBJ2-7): DGGITQSPKYLFRKEGQNVTLSCEQNLNHDAMYWYRQDPGQGLRLIYYSQIVNDFQKGDIAEGYSVSREKKESFPLTVTSAQKNPTAFYLCASRKAGTEVYEQYFGPGTRLTVT.

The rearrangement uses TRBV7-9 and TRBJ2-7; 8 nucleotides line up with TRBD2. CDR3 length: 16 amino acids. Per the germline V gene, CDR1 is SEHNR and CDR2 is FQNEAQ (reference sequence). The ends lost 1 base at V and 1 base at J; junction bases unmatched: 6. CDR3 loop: CASSLVWTSSSYEQYF. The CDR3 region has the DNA TGTGCCAGCAGCTTAGTGTGGACTAGCTCTTCCTACGAGCAGTACTTC. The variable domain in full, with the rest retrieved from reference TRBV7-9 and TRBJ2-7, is DTGVSQNPRHKITKRGQNVTFRCDPISEHNRLYWYRQTLGQGPEFLTYFQNEAQLEKSRLLSDRFSAERPKGSFSTLEIQRTEQGDSAMYLCASSLVWTSSSYEQYFGPGTRLTVT.

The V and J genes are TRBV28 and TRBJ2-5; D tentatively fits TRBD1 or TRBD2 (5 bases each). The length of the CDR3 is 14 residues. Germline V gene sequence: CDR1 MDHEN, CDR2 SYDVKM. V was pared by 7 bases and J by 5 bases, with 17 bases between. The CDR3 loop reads CASKSGTLTETQYF. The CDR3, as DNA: TGTGCCAGCAAGTCCGGGACGCTGACGGAGACCCAGTACTTC.

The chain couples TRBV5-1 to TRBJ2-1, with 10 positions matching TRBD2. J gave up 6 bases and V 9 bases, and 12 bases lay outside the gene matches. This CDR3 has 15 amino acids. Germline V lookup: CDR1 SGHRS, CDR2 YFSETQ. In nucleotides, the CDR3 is TGCGCCACACGCCGAGTAGCGGGAGGAGTCAATGAGCAGTTCTTC. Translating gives CATRRVAGGVNEQFF.

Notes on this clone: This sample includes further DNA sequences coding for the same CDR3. Here the CDR3 reads CASSEAGEQYF. As DNA, the CDR3 is TGTGCCAGCAGTGAGGCGGGGGAGCAGTACTTC. The chain joins TRBV6-1 to TRBJ2-7; D is perhaps TRBD2 (6 bases). The germline V gene has CDR1 MNHNS and CDR2 SASEGT. V gave up 3 bases and J gave up 7 bases, with 7 bases separating them. This CDR3 has 11 residues.

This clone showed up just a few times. CDR3 sequence reads: CATSRVGDPTDTQYF. The CDR3 bases are TGTGCCACCAGCAGAGTGGGGGACCCCACAGATACGCAGTATTTT. The rearrangement uses TRBV15 and TRBJ2-3; D possibly matches TRBD1 or TRBD2 (5 bases each). Looked up from germline, CDR1 is LNHNV and CDR2 is YYDKDF (reference sequence). CDR3 size: 15 residues. The V and J ends lost 1 base and 2 bases respectively, with 10 bases between them.

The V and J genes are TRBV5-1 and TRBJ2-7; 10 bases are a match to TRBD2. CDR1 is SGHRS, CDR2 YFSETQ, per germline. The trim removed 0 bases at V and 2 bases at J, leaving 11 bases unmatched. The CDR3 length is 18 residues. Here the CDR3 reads CASSLGLGTSAPTYEQYF. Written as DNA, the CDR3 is TGCGCCAGCAGCTTGGGTCTGGGGACTAGCGCACCTACCTACGAGCAGTACTTC.

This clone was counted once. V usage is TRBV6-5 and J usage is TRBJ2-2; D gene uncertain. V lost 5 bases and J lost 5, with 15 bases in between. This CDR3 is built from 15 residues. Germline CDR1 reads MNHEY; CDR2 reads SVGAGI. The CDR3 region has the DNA TGTGCCAGCAGTCACCCCGGCAGACCTACCGGGGAGCTGTTTTTT. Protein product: CASSHPGRPTGELFF.

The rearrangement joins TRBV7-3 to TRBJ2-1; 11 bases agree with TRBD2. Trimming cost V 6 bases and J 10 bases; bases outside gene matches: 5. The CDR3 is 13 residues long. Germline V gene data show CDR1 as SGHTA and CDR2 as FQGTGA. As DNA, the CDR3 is TGTGCCAGCAGTCGACTAGCGGGACGGGAGCAGTTCTTC. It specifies CASSRLAGREQFF.

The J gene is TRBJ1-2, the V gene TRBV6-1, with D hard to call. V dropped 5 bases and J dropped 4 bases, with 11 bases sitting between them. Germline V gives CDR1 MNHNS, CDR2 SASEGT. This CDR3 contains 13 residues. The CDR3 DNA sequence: TGTGCCAGCAGTCCTCATCTTCTCTATGGCTACACCTTC. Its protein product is CASSPHLLYGYTF.

DNA of the CDR3: TGTGCCAGTAGTACCGCATTCACAGGGGTTACTGAAGCTTTCTTT. This gives the protein CASSTAFTGVTEAFF. The chain joins TRBV19 to TRBJ1-1; the match to TRBD1 covers 7 bases. The germline V gene encodes CDR1 LNHDA and CDR2 SQIVND (reference sequence). This CDR3 is 15 amino acids long. Losses at the gene ends were 4 bases for V and 5 bases for J; bases not matched to a gene: 10. Based on the CDR3 plus reference TRBV19 and TRBJ1-1, the full variable domain is DGGITQSPKYLFRKEGQNVTLSCEQNLNHDAMYWYRQDPGQGLRLIYYSQIVNDFQKGDIAEGYSVSREKKESFPLTVTSAQKNPTAFYLCASSTAFTGVTEAFFGQGTRLTVV.

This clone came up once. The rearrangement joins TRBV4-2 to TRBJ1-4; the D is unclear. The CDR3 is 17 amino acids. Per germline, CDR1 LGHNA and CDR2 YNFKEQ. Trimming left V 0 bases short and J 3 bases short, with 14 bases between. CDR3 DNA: TGTGCCAGCAGCCAAGATCTTGGACGGAGAGCTAATGAAAAACTGTTTTTT. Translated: CASSQDLGRRANEKLFF.

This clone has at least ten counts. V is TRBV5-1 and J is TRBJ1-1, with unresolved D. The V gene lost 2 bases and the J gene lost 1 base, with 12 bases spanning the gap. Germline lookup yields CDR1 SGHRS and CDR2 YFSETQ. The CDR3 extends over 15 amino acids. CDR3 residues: CASSLDGSSNTEAFF. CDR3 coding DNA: TGCGCCAGCAGCTTAGATGGGAGTTCGAACACTGAAGCTTTCTTT.

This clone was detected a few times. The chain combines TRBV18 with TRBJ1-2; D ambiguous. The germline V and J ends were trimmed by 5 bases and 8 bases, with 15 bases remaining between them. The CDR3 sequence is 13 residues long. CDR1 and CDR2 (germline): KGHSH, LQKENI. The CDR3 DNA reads TGTGCCAGCTCAACGATTTCACCGGAGGGCTACACCTTC. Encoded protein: CASSTISPEGYTF. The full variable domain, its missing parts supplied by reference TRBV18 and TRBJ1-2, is NAGVMQNPRHLVRRRGQEARLRCSPMKGHSHVYWYRQLPEEGLKFMVYLQKENIIDESGMPKERFSAEFPKEGPSILRIQQVVRGDSAAYFCASSTISPEGYTFGSGTRLTVV.

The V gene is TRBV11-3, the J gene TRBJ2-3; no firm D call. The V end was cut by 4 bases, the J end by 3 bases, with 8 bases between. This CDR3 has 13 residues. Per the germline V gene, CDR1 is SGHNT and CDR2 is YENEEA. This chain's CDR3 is CASSWLGTDTQYF. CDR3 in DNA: TGTGCCAGCAGCTGGCTAGGTACAGATACGCAGTATTTT.

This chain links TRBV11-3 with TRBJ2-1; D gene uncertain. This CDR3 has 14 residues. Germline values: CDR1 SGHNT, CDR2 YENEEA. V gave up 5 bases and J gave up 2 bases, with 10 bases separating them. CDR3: CASSPSLTYNEQFF. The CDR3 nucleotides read TGTGCCAGCAGCCCCTCACTGACCTACAATGAGCAGTTCTTC.

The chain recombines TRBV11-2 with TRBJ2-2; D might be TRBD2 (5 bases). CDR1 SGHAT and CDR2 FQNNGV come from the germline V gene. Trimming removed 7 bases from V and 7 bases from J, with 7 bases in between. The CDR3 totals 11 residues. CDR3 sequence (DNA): TGTGCCAGCAACCGGGACGGGGAGCTGTTTTTT. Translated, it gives CASNRDGELFF.

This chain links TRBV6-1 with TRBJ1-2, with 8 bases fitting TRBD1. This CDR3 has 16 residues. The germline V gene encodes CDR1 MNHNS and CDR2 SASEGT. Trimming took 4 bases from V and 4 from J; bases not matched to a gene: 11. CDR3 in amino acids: CASSGGQGENPYGYTF. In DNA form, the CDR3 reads TGTGCCAGCAGTGGAGGACAGGGTGAAAACCCCTATGGCTACACCTTC.

The CDR3 bases are TGTGCCAGCAGTCAGAGCCGGGAGCCAAGAGATACGCAGTATTTT. This encodes CASSQSREPRDTQYF. The chain uses TRBV27 and TRBJ2-3, with D perhaps matching TRBD2 (6 bases). Per germline, CDR1 MNHEY and CDR2 SMNVEV (reference sequence). This CDR3 contains 15 residues. V gave up 5 bases and J gave up 5 bases, with 17 bases separating them.

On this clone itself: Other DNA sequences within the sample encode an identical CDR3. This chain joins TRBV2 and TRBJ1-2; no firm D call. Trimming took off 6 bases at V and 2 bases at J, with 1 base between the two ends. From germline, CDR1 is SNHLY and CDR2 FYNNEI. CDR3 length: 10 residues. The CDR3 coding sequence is TGTGCCAGCAGGAACTATGGCTACACCTTC. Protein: CASRNYGYTF.

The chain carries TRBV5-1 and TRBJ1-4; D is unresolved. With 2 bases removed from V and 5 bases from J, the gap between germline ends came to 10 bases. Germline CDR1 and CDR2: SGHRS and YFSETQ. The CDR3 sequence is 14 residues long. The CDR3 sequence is CASSFSDQNEKLFF. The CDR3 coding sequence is TGCGCCAGCAGCTTTTCGGACCAAAATGAAAAACTGTTTTTT. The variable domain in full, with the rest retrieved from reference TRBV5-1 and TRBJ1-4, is KAGVTQTPRYLIKTRGQQVTLSCSPISGHRSVSWYQQTPGQGLQFLFEYFSETQRNKGNFPGRFSGRQFSNSRSEMNVSTLELGDSALYLCASSFSDQNEKLFFGSGTQLSVL.

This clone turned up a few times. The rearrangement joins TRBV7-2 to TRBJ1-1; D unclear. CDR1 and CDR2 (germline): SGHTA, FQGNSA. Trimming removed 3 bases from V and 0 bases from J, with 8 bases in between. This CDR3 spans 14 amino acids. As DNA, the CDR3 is TGTGCCAGCAGCTTTGGACGGATGAACACTGAAGCTTTCTTT. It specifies CASSFGRMNTEAFF.

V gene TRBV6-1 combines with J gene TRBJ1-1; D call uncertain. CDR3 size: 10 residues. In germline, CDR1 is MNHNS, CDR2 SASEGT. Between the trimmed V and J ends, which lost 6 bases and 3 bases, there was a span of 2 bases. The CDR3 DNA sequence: TGTGCCAGCAGAGACACTGAAGCTTTCTTT. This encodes CASRDTEAFF.

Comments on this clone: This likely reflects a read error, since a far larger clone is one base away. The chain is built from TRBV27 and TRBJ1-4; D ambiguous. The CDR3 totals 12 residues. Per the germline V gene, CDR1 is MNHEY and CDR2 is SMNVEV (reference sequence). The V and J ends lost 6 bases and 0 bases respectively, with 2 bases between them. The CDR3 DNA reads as TGTGCCAGCAGGTCAACTAATGAAAAACTGTTTTTT. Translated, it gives CASRSTNEKLFF.